This T cell receptor beta chain is from a study of blood T cell repertoires in COVID-19. Study information: The United States, Italy and Spain supplied acute and convalescent COVID-19 samples.

Authors' processing steps: Using reference gene primer amplification, nucleated cell counts were estimated. The table came from immunoSEQ multiplex PCR; TCRdb's copy has only in-frame clones and leaves some out. The V and J calls and clone size come from that table; D and trimming were worked out from the DNA. This table holds about 93,000 clones, 75% to 90% found once. Sequencing used peripheral blood. This TCR came from a human donor with active COVID-19. The donor label of this sample is uncertain.

CDR3 nucleotides: TGCGCCAGCATCGAAGTGGCCGGAGGTTATGGCTACACCTTC. Translating it yields CASIEVAGGYGYTF. The rearrangement uses TRBV5-1 and TRBJ1-2; no reliable D call. V was trimmed by 6 bases and J by 5 bases, leaving 17 bases between them. From germline, CDR1 is SGHRS and CDR2 YFSETQ. The CDR3 contains 14 residues.